This T cell receptor beta chain was obtained from a study of blood T cell repertoires in COVID-19. Whole-study context: COVID-19 samples collected from the United States, Italy and Spain covered acute and convalescent phases.

Residents of over 20 US areas, aged about 18 to 95 years, made up the participants. Clinical history reported by participants formed the basis on which cohorts were assigned. Original processing notes: From reference gene primer amplification, estimates of nucleated cell counts were derived. Profiling relied on immunoSEQ multiplex PCR, and the TCRdb table lists in-frame clones only, not all of them. V, J and clone size are taken as reported in that table, and D and trimming were inferred from the DNA itself. The table lists approximately 160,000 clones, 70% to 90% of them singletons. V was cut by 0 bases and J by 2 bases, with 11 bases left in between. CDR1 and CDR2 from the germline V gene are SGDLS and YYNGEE. This CDR3 has 15 residues.

The sequence was collected from a woman between 45 and 60 years old who had recovered from COVID-19. This chain uses TRBV9 with TRBJ1-2; the D gene is possibly TRBD1 (5 bases). The sequencing sample was made of PBMCs or T cells enriched from blood (not recorded which). The DNA for the CDR3 is TGTGCCAGCAGCGTAGGGGGCATATCCAACTATGGCTACACCTTC. Its translation is CASSVGGISNYGYTF.